These T cell receptor beta chains were read from a single sample in a study of T cells in localized non-small cell lung cancer. Method: immunoSEQ multiplex PCR; TCRdb's copy keeps in-frame clones and lacks some. This repertoire shows tens of thousands of clones, roughly 84% found once; its top ten account for around 4.8%. This sample comprised PBMCs, obtained before any cancer treatment. The receptors were gathered from a man aged 40 to 70 with stage II lung adenocarcinoma. Both conserved end residues are part of each CDR3. The D gene is left open where the match is weak.

j_call: TRBJ1-2; d_call: NA; v_call: TRBV7-9; cdr3_aa: CASTPIIFPGNYGYTF
j_call: TRBJ1-2; d_call: NA; v_call: TRBV9; cdr3_aa: CASSTPQGDPYQVGGYTF
j_call: TRBJ1-2; d_call: TRBD1; v_call: TRBV29-1; cdr3_aa: CSVAEDRVQGYTF
j_call: TRBJ2-7; d_call: NA; v_call: TRBV2; cdr3_aa: CAISRGRDSYEQYF
j_call: TRBJ1-5; d_call: NA; v_call: TRBV29-1; cdr3_aa: CSAVGQSNQPQHF
j_call: TRBJ1-6; d_call: NA; v_call: TRBV11-3; cdr3_aa: CASSLGQFAGYSPLHF
j_call: TRBJ2-7; d_call: NA; v_call: TRBV2; cdr3_aa: CASSVSYEQYF
j_call: TRBJ2-1; d_call: TRBD2; v_call: TRBV19; cdr3_aa: CASSIQAGGPRNEQFF
j_call: TRBJ2-4; d_call: TRBD1; v_call: TRBV7-9; cdr3_aa: CASSTGQGGDIQYF
j_call: TRBJ2-5; d_call: TRBD1; v_call: TRBV25-1; cdr3_aa: CASTPDRGSQETQYF
j_call: TRBJ2-3; d_call: NA; v_call: TRBV7-2; cdr3_aa: CASSLADTQYF
j_call: TRBJ1-1; d_call: NA; v_call: TRBV18; cdr3_aa: CASSSSNTEAFF
j_call: TRBJ2-1; d_call: NA; v_call: TRBV28; cdr3_aa: CASSSTRQQFF
j_call: TRBJ2-7; d_call: TRBD2; v_call: TRBV4-3; cdr3_aa: CASSFGLASYEQYF
j_call: TRBJ1-4; d_call: TRBD1; v_call: TRBV10-3; cdr3_aa: CATQGATNEKLFF
j_call: TRBJ1-4; d_call: TRBD1; v_call: TRBV7-2; cdr3_aa: CASSLKARTGIGNEKLFF
j_call: TRBJ2-3; d_call: NA; v_call: TRBV2; cdr3_aa: CASSEALPGADTQYF
j_call: TRBJ1-2; d_call: NA; v_call: TRBV11-2; cdr3_aa: CASSFSGSYGYTF
j_call: TRBJ2-3; d_call: TRBD1; v_call: TRBV19; cdr3_aa: CASSTRDSYLSDTQYF
j_call: TRBJ2-7; d_call: TRBD1; v_call: TRBV19; cdr3_aa: CASSIPRTGNDEQYF
j_call: TRBJ1-1; d_call: TRBD1; v_call: TRBV7-8; cdr3_aa: CASSQQGATEAFF
j_call: TRBJ2-7; d_call: TRBD2; v_call: TRBV5-1; cdr3_aa: CASSDRLANSYEQYF
j_call: TRBJ2-3; d_call: NA; v_call: TRBV11-3; cdr3_aa: CASSSGLASTDTQYF
j_call: TRBJ2-7; d_call: TRBD2; v_call: TRBV19; cdr3_aa: CASSRGTSGSYEQYF
j_call: TRBJ2-5; d_call: TRBD1; v_call: TRBV11-2; cdr3_aa: CASSLWDSRETQYF
j_call: TRBJ1-3; d_call: NA; v_call: TRBV7-2; cdr3_aa: CASSLAPGAGNTIYF
j_call: TRBJ2-3; d_call: TRBD2; v_call: TRBV14; cdr3_aa: CASSQDWSSGVTDTQYF
j_call: TRBJ2-2; d_call: NA; v_call: TRBV6-6; cdr3_aa: CASSYDGTGELFF
j_call: TRBJ2-2; d_call: TRBD2; v_call: TRBV9; cdr3_aa: CASSVTSGGALGPGELFF
j_call: TRBJ2-3; d_call: NA; v_call: TRBV2; cdr3_aa: CASSLTTSTDTQYF
j_call: TRBJ2-1; d_call: TRBD2; v_call: TRBV5-1; cdr3_aa: CASSFGTSGRSYNEQFF
j_call: TRBJ2-1; d_call: TRBD2; v_call: TRBV7-2; cdr3_aa: CASSLARTSGRNEQFF
j_call: TRBJ1-5; d_call: TRBD1; v_call: TRBV15; cdr3_aa: CATSRDISTGGTQPQHF
j_call: TRBJ2-5; d_call: TRBD2; v_call: TRBV18; cdr3_aa: CASSPGGGLAEETQYF
j_call: TRBJ2-1; d_call: NA; v_call: TRBV19; cdr3_aa: CASSLDGYNEQFF
j_call: TRBJ2-2; d_call: NA; v_call: TRBV18; cdr3_aa: CASSPPERVTPGELFF
j_call: TRBJ2-2; d_call: TRBD1; v_call: TRBV19; cdr3_aa: CASRQGNTGELFF
j_call: TRBJ1-1; d_call: NA; v_call: TRBV2; cdr3_aa: CATDLSGRGGTEAFF
j_call: TRBJ2-1; d_call: TRBD2; v_call: TRBV7-3; cdr3_aa: CASSFGLVGEQFF
j_call: TRBJ1-1; d_call: NA; v_call: TRBV11-3; cdr3_aa: CASSLGVWAEAFF
j_call: TRBJ2-3; d_call: TRBD2; v_call: TRBV6-4; cdr3_aa: CASSGAGGVTDTQYF
j_call: TRBJ1-5; d_call: NA; v_call: TRBV5-6; cdr3_aa: CASSPWAGVSNQPQHF
j_call: TRBJ2-1; d_call: NA; v_call: TRBV6-1; cdr3_aa: CASMGVNEQFF
j_call: TRBJ2-6; d_call: NA; v_call: TRBV7-3; cdr3_aa: CASSLGPLTPSGANVLTF
j_call: TRBJ2-5; d_call: NA; v_call: TRBV2; cdr3_aa: CASSESSTQYF
j_call: TRBJ1-1; d_call: NA; v_call: TRBV19; cdr3_aa: CASTTLQTMNTEAFF
j_call: TRBJ1-1; d_call: TRBD1; v_call: TRBV5-4; cdr3_aa: CASSMDRGVVAEAFF
j_call: TRBJ2-1; d_call: NA; v_call: TRBV20-1; cdr3_aa: CSAREWPTQFF
j_call: TRBJ2-5; d_call: NA; v_call: TRBV7-8; cdr3_aa: CASSQVRVQETQYF
j_call: TRBJ1-6; d_call: NA; v_call: TRBV28; cdr3_aa: CASSLGPDNSPLHF
j_call: TRBJ2-7; d_call: TRBD2; v_call: TRBV4-1; cdr3_aa: CASSQARLAGGGEQYF
j_call: TRBJ1-2; d_call: TRBD1; v_call: TRBV30; cdr3_aa: CAWSRQGPVVGYTF
j_call: TRBJ1-2; d_call: TRBD1; v_call: TRBV4-2; cdr3_aa: CASSPPGQGGTAGYTF
j_call: TRBJ1-5; d_call: NA; v_call: TRBV6-1; cdr3_aa: CASRTFRAQHF
j_call: TRBJ2-7; d_call: TRBD1; v_call: TRBV20-1; cdr3_aa: CSAGTAYEQYF
j_call: TRBJ2-5; d_call: TRBD1; v_call: TRBV4-1; cdr3_aa: CASSQPPGQGRQETQYF
j_call: TRBJ2-7; d_call: NA; v_call: TRBV13; cdr3_aa: CASSLGRYSYEQYF
j_call: NA; d_call: TRBD2; v_call: TRBV4-1; cdr3_aa: CASSQESRGGRTDEQYF
j_call: TRBJ2-3; d_call: NA; v_call: TRBV12-5; cdr3_aa: CASGLGDTQYF
j_call: TRBJ2-3; d_call: NA; v_call: TRBV11-3; cdr3_aa: CASSLDKSTDTQYF